What follows is one TCR beta chain and its context. Its antigen is as yet unknown. The CDR3 is 18 residues long. The V gene end was trimmed by 2 bases and the J gene end by 0 bases; junction bases not matched to a gene: 3. Germline CDR1 SGHNT, CDR2 YYREEE (reference sequence). TCRdb processed the 5' RACE reads anew with MiXCR; each CDR3 protein has one entry. Of 250,000 to 300,000 distinct CDR3 sequences in the sample, about a sixth are singletons; the top ten hold more than 25%. The sample belongs to a study of CD8 T cells in ankylosing spondylitis. Study-wide points: Matched synovial fluid from ankylosing spondylitis patients was reported to be enriched for disease-linked clones.

This receptor was taken from a male donor with ankylosing spondylitis or in good health (not recorded which). The chain is built from TRBV5-4 and TRBJ2-1, with 15 bases matching TRBD2. Input material: blood, either unsorted or a sorted T cell fraction (not recorded which). CDR3 DNA: TGTGCCAGCAGCTTAGGGACTAGCGGGAGGTACTCCTACAATGAGCAGTTCTTC. Translation gives CASSLGTSGRYSYNEQFF.